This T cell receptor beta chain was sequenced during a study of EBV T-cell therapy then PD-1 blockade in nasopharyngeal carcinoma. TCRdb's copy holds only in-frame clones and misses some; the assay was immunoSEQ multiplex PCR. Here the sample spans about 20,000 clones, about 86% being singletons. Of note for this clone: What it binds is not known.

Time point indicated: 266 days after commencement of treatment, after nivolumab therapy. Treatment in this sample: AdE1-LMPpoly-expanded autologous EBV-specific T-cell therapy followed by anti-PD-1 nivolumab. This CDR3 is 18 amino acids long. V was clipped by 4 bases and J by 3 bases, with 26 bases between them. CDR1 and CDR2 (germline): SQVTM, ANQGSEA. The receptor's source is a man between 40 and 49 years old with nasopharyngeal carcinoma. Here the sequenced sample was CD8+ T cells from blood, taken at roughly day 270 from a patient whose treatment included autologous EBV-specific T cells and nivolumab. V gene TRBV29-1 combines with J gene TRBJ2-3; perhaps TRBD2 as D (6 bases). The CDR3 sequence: CSVVGTRLGARGTDTQYF. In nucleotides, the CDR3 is TGCAGCGTTGTGGGGACTCGCTTAGGGGCTCGGGGAACAGATACGCAGTATTTT.